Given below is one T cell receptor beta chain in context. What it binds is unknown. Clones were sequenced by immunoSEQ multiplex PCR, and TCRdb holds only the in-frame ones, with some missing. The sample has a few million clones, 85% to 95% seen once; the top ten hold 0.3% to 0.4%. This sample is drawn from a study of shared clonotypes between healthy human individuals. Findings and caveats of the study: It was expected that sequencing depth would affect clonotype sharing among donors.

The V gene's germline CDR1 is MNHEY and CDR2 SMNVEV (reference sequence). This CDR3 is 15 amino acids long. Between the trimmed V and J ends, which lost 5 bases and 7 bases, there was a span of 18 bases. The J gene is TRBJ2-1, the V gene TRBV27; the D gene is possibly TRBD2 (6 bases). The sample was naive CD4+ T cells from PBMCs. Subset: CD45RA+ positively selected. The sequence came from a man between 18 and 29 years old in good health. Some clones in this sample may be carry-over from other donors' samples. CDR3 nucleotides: TGTGCCAGCAGTCCCCACGGGACTCTCAGTAATGAGCAGTTCTTC. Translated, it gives CASSPHGTLSNEQFF.